This TCR beta chain was sequenced for a study of early T cells in non-severe SARS-CoV-2 infection. At the level of the study: Unpaired chains resulted from sequencing bulk RNA of unsorted whole blood.

The CDR3 runs 15 residues. Germline V gives CDR1 SGHAT, CDR2 FQNNGV. Trimming cost V 4 bases and J 0 bases, with 12 bases left between them. In the library, individual cDNA molecules carried attached unique molecular identifiers. A single record per CDR3 protein comes from TCRdb applying MiXCR to the 5' RACE reads. This sample yields some 88,000 distinct CDR3 sequences, of which roughly 17% are seen a single time; about 4.7% belongs to the top ten. The rearrangement joins TRBV11-2 to TRBJ2-5; no clear D gene. The clonotype originates from an adult who was a healthcare worker with PCR-confirmed SARS-CoV-2 infection or an uninfected control (not recorded which). The sample in question was whole blood, obtained at baseline. The CDR3 spells CASSSTAGDQETQYF. The CDR3 DNA sequence: TGTGCCAGCAGCTCGACCGCTGGAGACCAAGAGACCCAGTACTTC.